What follows are 11 T cell receptor beta chains derived from one specimen sequenced in a study of blood T cell repertoires in COVID-19. Profiling relied on immunoSEQ multiplex PCR, and the TCRdb table lists in-frame clones only, not all of them. The table shows around 19,000 clones, with about 81% occurring only once. Sequencing input: peripheral blood. The source is a man in his forties with active or convalescent COVID-19.

The rearrangement uses TRBV19 and TRBJ1-1; 8 bases map to TRBD1. CDR1 is LNHDA, CDR2 SQIVND, per germline (reference sequence). The J segment lost 5 bases and the V segment lost 6 bases, leaving 8 bases of the junction unmatched. CDR3 size: 14 residues. This CDR3 is CASRDRARGTEAFF. As DNA, the CDR3 is TGTGCCAGTAGGGACAGGGCGAGGGGAACTGAAGCTTTCTTT.

The chain carries TRBV2 and TRBJ2-1; 7 bases match TRBD2. The CDR3 totals 13 residues. CDR1 is SNHLY, CDR2 FYNNEI, per germline. V dropped 6 bases and J dropped 9; count of bases not matched to a gene: 8. CDR3 nucleotides: TGTGCCAGCAGCGCAGCGGGGTATGGTGAGCAGTTCTTC. Translating gives CASSAAGYGEQFF.

This clone was observed once. CDR3 region: CASSGRGAFGYTF. The CDR3 DNA sequence: TGTGCCAGCAGCGGCCGGGGGGCCTTTGGCTACACCTTC. The J gene is TRBJ1-2, the V gene TRBV9; weak D call: TRBD1 (6 bases). From germline, CDR1 is SGDLS and CDR2 YYNGEE. The ends were cut back, 3 bases at V and 7 bases at J, with 13 bases in the middle. This CDR3 is 13 amino acids long.

This clone was seen once. The chain has TRBV7-9 and TRBJ1-5, with D possibly being TRBD1 (5 bases). Germline values: CDR1 SEHNR, CDR2 FQNEAQ (reference sequence). The CDR3 contains 12 residues. V lost 2 bases and J 11 bases, leaving 10 bases between the germline ends. CDR3 in amino acids: CASSLSGLSQHF. CDR3 nucleotide sequence: TGTGCCAGCAGCTTATCAGGGTTGTCCCAGCATTTT.

The DNA for the CDR3 is TGTGCCAGCAGTGAAGATGGGGGCGGGTATGGCTACACCTTC. It codes for CASSEDGGGYGYTF. V and J are TRBV2 and TRBJ1-2, with D possibly TRBD1 on 6 matching bases. Per the germline V gene, CDR1 is SNHLY and CDR2 is FYNNEI. The CDR3 has 14 residues. V lost 1 base and J 5 bases, leaving 11 bases between the germline ends.

The genes are TRBV6-5 and TRBJ1-2; no clear D. The germline V and J ends were trimmed by 8 bases and 8 bases, with 21 bases remaining between them. The CDR3 has 14 residues. Germline CDR1 reads MNHEY; CDR2 reads SVGAGI. The CDR3 DNA reads as TGTGCCAGCGGTCGGGAGGTGACCTATTCGGGCTACACCTTC. Translating gives CASGREVTYSGYTF.

This clone showed up just a few times. This chain connects TRBV27 to TRBJ2-4, with a tentative D call TRBD2 (7 bases). Per the germline V gene, CDR1 is MNHEY and CDR2 is SMNVEV (reference sequence). The CDR3 is 16 amino acids. The V end lost 3 bases, the J end lost 0 bases, and 12 bases lay between the germline ends. The CDR3 DNA is TGTGCCAGCAGTTTGGGGGGGGGCCTAGCCAAAAACATTCAGTACTTC. Protein sequence: CASSLGGGLAKNIQYF.

This rearrangement joins TRBV27 to TRBJ1-2; 9 nucleotides align to TRBD1. The length of the CDR3 is 15 residues. Germline V gives CDR1 MNHEY, CDR2 SMNVEV (reference sequence). V lost 5 bases and J lost 4; bases outside the gene matches: 8. The CDR3 nucleotides are TGTGCCAGCAGTCTGGACAGGGGTCGGGTCTATGGCTACACCTTC. Translated, it gives CASSLDRGRVYGYTF.

The CDR3 bases are TGTGCCAGCAGCTTCTCTGGAGGACGGAACACCGGGGAGCTGTTTTTT. It yields the protein CASSFSGGRNTGELFF. This chain uses TRBV7-9 with TRBJ2-2, with a tentative D call TRBD2 (5 bases). The V end lost 3 bases, the J end lost 1 base, and 12 bases lay between the germline ends. This CDR3 has 16 amino acids. Germline V gives CDR1 SEHNR, CDR2 FQNEAQ (reference sequence).

The rearrangement uses TRBV5-5 and TRBJ2-5; 9 bases line up with TRBD2. Trimming cost V 3 bases and J 1 base; bases outside gene matches: 4. CDR1 is SGHKS, CDR2 YYEKEE, per germline (reference sequence). The CDR3 runs to 15 residues. In nucleotides, the CDR3 is TGTGCCAGCAGCTGGGGGACTAGCCTCCAAGAGACCCAGTACTTC. Translating it yields CASSWGTSLQETQYF.

This clone was recorded only once. The chain carries TRBV10-3 and TRBJ2-3; D remains ambiguous. Germline CDR1 is ENHRY and CDR2 is SYGVKD. The CDR3 has 14 amino acids. Trimming left V 8 bases short and J 6 bases short, with 18 bases between. The CDR3 DNA reads TGTGCCATCTCGGGTGGTTTAGAGCATGATACGCAGTATTTT. This encodes CAISGGLEHDTQYF.